Below are 32 T cell receptor beta chains sequenced from a single sample in a study of blood T cells in healthy people across ages. Alongside a J-beta primer mix, a sample-barcoded 5' primer served in a second PCR lasting roughly 7 to 11 cycles. TCRdb passed the 5' RACE reads through MiXCR, listing each CDR3 protein once. The sample contains around 800,000 distinct CDR3 sequences, about half of which appear only once. Sequenced material: blood. The receptors shown here come from a man of 80 years or more in good health.

The V gene is TRBV24-1, the J gene TRBJ2-5; 9 positions match TRBD2. The junction had 9 bases not matched to a gene; V was cut back by 3 bases and J by 5 bases. This CDR3 has 16 amino acids. Germline V CDR1 and CDR2: KGHDR, SFDVKD. Here the CDR3 reads CATSDRLSGSRETQYF. The CDR3 nucleotides read TGTGCCACCAGTGATCGGCTTAGCGGGAGCAGGGAGACCCAGTACTTC.

This chain joins TRBV2 and TRBJ2-1, with 8 bases matching TRBD1. CDR1 is SNHLY, CDR2 FYNNEI, per germline. The CDR3 consists of 13 residues. The V segment lost 6 bases and the J segment 6 bases; nucleotides outside the gene matches: 4. CDR3 bases: TGTGCCAGCAGGGGGACAGGTCCCAATGAGCAGTTCTTC. Translating gives CASRGTGPNEQFF.

Only a few counts were recorded for this clonotype. The V gene is TRBV4-2, the J gene TRBJ1-4; D is undetermined. Trimming took off 0 bases at V and 0 bases at J, with 8 bases between the two ends. CDR1 and CDR2 (germline): LGHNA, YNFKEQ. The CDR3 loop spans 16 amino acids. CDR3 residues: CASSQDSTSTNEKLFF. The CDR3 nucleotides read TGTGCCAGCAGCCAAGATTCTACATCAACTAATGAAAAACTGTTTTTT.

This clonotype was recorded many times. The chain carries TRBV7-2 and TRBJ2-7; 7 nucleotides align to TRBD1. J lost 6 bases, V lost 4 bases, and 6 bases had no gene match. The germline V gene encodes CDR1 SGHTA and CDR2 FQGNSA. The CDR3 consists of 13 residues. As DNA, the CDR3 is TGTGCCAGCAGCTCACAGGGGTTCGGCGAGCAGTACTTC. Encoded protein: CASSSQGFGEQYF.

Ten or more counts support this clonotype. The V and J genes are TRBV12-3 or TRBV12-4 and TRBJ2-6; D gene uncertain. The CDR3 has 13 residues. The ends were cut back, 2 bases at V and 4 bases at J, with 3 bases in the middle. The CDR3 sequence: CASSLWGANVLTF. In DNA form, the CDR3 reads TGTGCCAGCAGTTTATGGGGGGCCAACGTCCTGACTTTC.

The chain carries TRBV15 and TRBJ2-1; 8 positions agree with TRBD2. Germline values: CDR1 LNHNV, CDR2 YYDKDF (reference sequence). The junction had 9 bases not matched to a gene; V was cut back by 0 bases and J by 8 bases. The CDR3 contains 16 residues. The CDR3: CATSRDDGRAGDEQFF. The CDR3 DNA sequence: TGTGCCACCAGCAGAGATGACGGGAGGGCCGGAGATGAGCAGTTCTTC.

The genes are TRBV20-1 and TRBJ2-7; 10 bases align to TRBD2. The CDR3 spans 15 residues. Germline V gene sequence: CDR1 DFQATT, CDR2 SNEGSKA (reference sequence). V shed 6 bases and J 4 bases; nucleotides not matched to a gene: 12. The CDR3 DNA follows: TGCAGTGCGAGCAGAAGTGAAGCGGGAGGGTACGAGCAGTACTTC. Translated, it gives CSASRSEAGGYEQYF.

This clonotype was observed a single time. The rearrangement joins TRBV5-6 to TRBJ1-1; no clear D. Germline V gene sequence: CDR1 SGHDT, CDR2 YYEEEE. V was clipped by 2 bases and J by 0 bases, with 11 bases between them. CDR3 length: 15 residues. The CDR3 DNA sequence: TGTGCCAGCAGCTTTTTAAGACAAGTGAACACTGAAGCTTTCTTT. Translated, it gives CASSFLRQVNTEAFF.

This chain joins TRBV28 and TRBJ2-7; D gene uncertain. The CDR3 loop spans 15 amino acids. Deletions cut 7 bases from V and 0 bases from J, with 16 bases between. Per the germline V gene, CDR1 is MDHEN and CDR2 is SYDVKM. The DNA for the CDR3 is TGTGCCAGCACCGAAAGAGCTAGAAGCTCCTACGAGCAGTACTTC. This translates into CASTERARSSYEQYF.

This CDR3 reads CASSSVVGQPQHF. The CDR3 DNA follows: TGTGCCAGCAGTTCGGTCGTGGGTCAGCCCCAGCATTTT. The chain uses TRBV27 and TRBJ1-5; D not certain. Trimming pared 4 bases from V and 6 bases from J, leaving 10 bases between. This CDR3 comprises 13 residues. In germline, CDR1 is MNHEY, CDR2 SMNVEV (reference sequence).

The CDR3 here is CSAMGQNVGSNQPQHF. The DNA of the CDR3 is TGCAGTGCTATGGGACAGAACGTGGGGAGCAATCAGCCCCAGCATTTT. This chain uses TRBV20-1 with TRBJ1-5; 7 positions agree with TRBD1. The ends lost 4 bases at V and 1 base at J; junction bases unmatched: 10. Germline V gene sequence: CDR1 DFQATT, CDR2 SNEGSKA (reference sequence). CDR3 length: 16 amino acids.

This clonotype was counted a few times. The rearrangement uses TRBV3-1 and TRBJ2-1; TRBD2 agrees at 7 bases. Trimming cost V 4 bases and J 10 bases; bases outside gene matches: 7. This CDR3 has 13 amino acids. Germline V lookup: CDR1 LGHDT, CDR2 YNNKEL (reference sequence). Here the CDR3 reads CASSPRTSLEQFF. For the CDR3, the DNA is TGTGCCAGCAGCCCCAGGACTAGTCTCGAGCAGTTCTTC.

The CDR3 DNA is TGTGCCAGCTCACAAGTACAGAATAGCAATCAGCCCCAGCATTTT. Translating it yields CASSQVQNSNQPQHF. The V call is TRBV18, the J call TRBJ1-5, with no clear D. The CDR3 consists of 15 residues. V was shortened by 4 bases and J by 0 bases, with 10 bases between the two germline ends. The germline V gene has CDR1 KGHSH and CDR2 LQKENI.

The V gene is TRBV6-1, the J gene TRBJ2-1; possible D gene TRBD1, 5 bases. V shed 3 bases and J shed 9 bases, with 18 bases lying between them. The length of the CDR3 is 15 residues. CDR1 and CDR2 from the germline V gene are MNHNS and SASEGT. The CDR3: CASSDIGASFREQFF. DNA for the CDR3: TGTGCCAGCAGTGATATTGGGGCTAGTTTTCGTGAGCAGTTCTTC.

The gene calls are TRBV5-1 and TRBJ2-4, with 12 bases fitting TRBD2. The end of the DNA fits TRBJ2-7 better, so the J call may be wrong. The CDR3 length is 15 residues. Germline-derived CDR1 and CDR2 are SGHRS and YFSETQ. For the CDR3, the DNA is TGCGCCAGCAGCACAACCAGGGGACTAGCGGGCGAGCAGTACTTC. This sequence encodes CASSTTRGLAGEQYF.

The chain combines TRBV12-3 or TRBV12-4 with TRBJ1-5; TRBD1 might be the D (6 bases). The length of the CDR3 is 14 residues. The V and J ends lost 8 bases and 5 bases respectively, with 16 bases between them. The CDR3 coding sequence is TGTGCCAGCTCCCCTGGGGGGGCAGATCAGCCCCAGCATTTT. Translated, it gives CASSPGGADQPQHF.

The table lists this clonotype with a few counts. The chain employs TRBV10-3 and TRBJ2-7, with a weak D call TRBD2 (6 bases). Per the germline V gene, CDR1 is ENHRY and CDR2 is SYGVKD. CDR3 size: 14 residues. V was cut by 11 bases and J by 1 base, with 18 bases left in between. The CDR3 region has the DNA TGTGCCGGCAGCGGAGGCGGGAATTCCTACGAGCAGTACTTC. Its translation: CAGSGGGNSYEQYF.

The table lists this clonotype with a few counts. This rearrangement joins TRBV29-1 to TRBJ2-3; no reliable D call. Trimming left V 0 bases short and J 6 bases short, with 7 bases between. The CDR3 is 12 residues long. CDR1 is SQVTM, CDR2 ANQGSEA, per germline. The CDR3 coding sequence is TGCAGCGTTGAAGACAGTACGGATACGCAGTATTTT. Protein sequence: CSVEDSTDTQYF.

The rearrangement uses TRBV7-2 and TRBJ1-2; D unresolved. The CDR3 runs to 14 residues. Between the trimmed V and J ends, which lost 0 bases and 2 bases, there was a span of 7 bases. The germline V gene encodes CDR1 SGHTA and CDR2 FQGNSA. The CDR3 region is CASSLAPPNYGYTF. Written as DNA, the CDR3 is TGTGCCAGCAGCTTAGCCCCGCCGAACTATGGCTACACCTTC. Supplemented by reference TRBV7-2 and TRBJ1-2, the full variable domain reads GAGVSQSPSNKVTEKGKDVELRCDPISGHTALYWYRQSLGQGLEFLIYFQGNSAPDKSGLPSDRFSAERTGGSVSTLTIQRTQQEDSAVYLCASSLAPPNYGYTFGSGTRLTVV.

In this sample, this clonotype turned up a few times. This rearrangement joins TRBV12-3 or TRBV12-4 to TRBJ2-1; D may be TRBD2 (6 bases). This CDR3 is 11 amino acids long. V was cut by 3 bases and J by 12 bases, with 9 bases left in between. The CDR3 protein is CASSFGSGQFF. Written as DNA, the CDR3 is TGTGCCAGCAGTTTCGGGAGTGGGCAGTTCTTC.

The chain joins TRBV5-1 to TRBJ1-1; 12 bases are a match to TRBD1. Losses at the gene ends were 3 bases for V and 0 bases for J; bases not matched to a gene: 3. This CDR3 region has 16 residues. CDR1 SGHRS and CDR2 YFSETQ come from the germline V gene. DNA of the CDR3: TGCGCCAGCAGCTGGGACAGGGGGCCCTTGAACACTGAAGCTTTCTTT. Translation gives CASSWDRGPLNTEAFF.

The chain combines TRBV5-1 with TRBJ2-1, with TRBD2 matching over 13 bases. Germline values: CDR1 SGHRS, CDR2 YFSETQ. The CDR3 is made up of 15 amino acids. The junction had 5 bases not matched to a gene; V was cut back by 4 bases and J by 7 bases. The DNA of the CDR3 is TGCGCCAGCAGCCGACGGACTAGCGGGAGTAATGAGCAGTTCTTC. Its translation is CASSRRTSGSNEQFF. Full variable domain (outside the CDR3, taken from reference TRBV5-1 and TRBJ2-1): KAGVTQTPRYLIKTRGQQVTLSCSPISGHRSVSWYQQTPGQGLQFLFEYFSETQRNKGNFPGRFSGRQFSNSRSEMNVSTLELGDSALYLCASSRRTSGSNEQFFGPGTRLTVL.

The rearrangement links TRBV6-5 to TRBJ2-7; 8 bases line up with TRBD1. Germline V gene data show CDR1 as MNHEY and CDR2 as SVGAGI. The CDR3 has 15 amino acids. With V trimmed by 3 bases and J by 5 bases, 9 bases remained unmatched. The CDR3 DNA reads TGTGCCAGCAGTTATGCACAGGGGGTAGTCCACGAGCAGTACTTC. It specifies CASSYAQGVVHEQYF.

The chain couples TRBV12-3 or TRBV12-4 to TRBJ1-5; no clear D. This CDR3 region has 13 residues. Trimming shortened V by 6 bases and J by 7 bases, and 13 bases separated the two germline ends. DNA for the CDR3: TGTGCCAGCAGCCAGGAAGCAATCCAGCCCCAGCATTTT. Translated, it gives CASSQEAIQPQHF.

V usage is TRBV2 and J usage is TRBJ2-7; 9 bases line up with TRBD1. The germline gives CDR1 SNHLY, CDR2 FYNNEI. This CDR3 region has 14 residues. With V trimmed by 9 bases and J by 5 bases, 11 bases remained unmatched. DNA for the CDR3: TGTGCCAGAGAGACAGGGGGTAGTAGGGACGAGCAGTACTTC. Translated, it gives CARETGGSRDEQYF.

On this clonotype itself: A much larger clone lies a single base off, so this may be a read error. The chain employs TRBV20-1 and TRBJ2-7; D gene ambiguous. Matching the DNA end better, TRBJ2-5 makes the J call doubtful. CDR1 is DFQATT, CDR2 SNEGSKA, per germline (reference sequence). The CDR3 is made up of 14 amino acids. The CDR3 region is CSAREESAWETQYF. CDR3 nucleotides: TGCAGTGCTAGAGAGGAGTCCGCTTGGGAGACCCAGTACTTC.

The genes are TRBV12-3 or TRBV12-4 and TRBJ2-3; D gene uncertain. Between the trimmed V and J ends, which lost 3 bases and 4 bases, there was a span of 14 bases. The CDR3 is 15 amino acids. The CDR3 protein is CASSFGRVRADTQYF. CDR3 nucleotides: TGTGCCAGCAGTTTCGGCAGAGTGAGAGCAGATACGCAGTATTTT.

This clonotype was seen a few times. The chain joins TRBV7-2 to TRBJ2-4; possible D gene TRBD1, 6 bases. The J call is doubtful: the DNA matches TRBJ2-7 better. CDR3 length: 14 amino acids. Germline-derived CDR1 and CDR2 are SGHTA and FQGNSA. CDR3 sequence: CASSLSGTYYEQYF. DNA of the CDR3: TGTGCCAGCAGCCTTTCCGGGACATACTACGAGCAGTACTTC.

The genes are TRBV7-9 and TRBJ2-3; possibly TRBD2 for D (5 bases). Trimming left V 3 bases short and J 5 bases short, with 9 bases between. Germline CDR1 reads SEHNR; CDR2 reads FQNEAQ (reference sequence). This CDR3 spans 13 amino acids. The CDR3 coding sequence is TGTGCCAGCAGCTTTGAGGGCGAAGATACGCAGTATTTT. It encodes CASSFEGEDTQYF.

In this sample, this clonotype turned up a few times. The rearrangement links TRBV12-3 or TRBV12-4 to TRBJ2-4; D uncertain. Trimming took off 2 bases at V and 9 bases at J, with 11 bases between the two ends. This CDR3 is 13 amino acids long. The CDR3 nucleotides are TGTGCCAGCAGTTTATGGGATAAAGGCATTCAGTACTTC. As protein: CASSLWDKGIQYF.

In DNA, the CDR3 is TGTGCCAGCAGCCTAGGGACTAGCTTCTACAATGAGCAGTACTTC. As protein: CASSLGTSFYNEQYF. This chain connects TRBV14 to TRBJ2-1, with 9 bases fitting TRBD2. The DNA end is a closer match to TRBJ2-7, so the J assignment may be wrong. CDR1 SGHDN and CDR2 FVKESK come from the germline V gene. CDR3 length: 15 amino acids.

The CDR3 coding sequence is TGTGCCAGCAGCCAAGATCCCCAGCAGGAGACCCAGTACTTC. This gives the protein CASSQDPQQETQYF. V is TRBV4-2 and J is TRBJ2-5; D uncertain. Trimming took 0 bases from V and 5 from J, leaving 10 bases between them. The CDR3 is 14 residues long. CDR1 and CDR2 (germline): LGHNA, YNFKEQ.